The T cell receptor beta chain under discussion was sequenced for a study of shared clonotypes between healthy human individuals. Study in general: Per-donor plates numbered three CD4 naive, three CD4 memory, two CD8 naive and one CD8 memory. General study results and limits: Measured sharing among donors was expected to vary with sequencing depth.

A remark on this clone: Its antigen is not identified.

Trimming removed 4 bases from V and 3 bases from J, with 13 bases in between. The germline gives CDR1 SEHNR, CDR2 FQNEAQ (reference sequence). CDR3 length: 15 amino acids. Once extracted for a subset, genomic DNA was divided evenly among several immunoSEQ plates. The assay was immunoSEQ multiplex PCR, and TCRdb's table has in-frame clones only and misses some. This sample has some 2.1 million clones, with around 93% found just once. The naive CD8 subset, CD45RO-negative cells positively selected for CCR7, excluded terminally differentiated effector memory CD45RA+ cells. Free of recent acute infections or vaccinations, the donors were healthy HIV-negative adults.

Sequenced material: naive CD8+ T cells from PBMCs. The rearrangement joins TRBV7-9 to TRBJ2-1; maybe TRBD1 (6 bases). The clonotype was recovered from a young man in good health. Some clones in this sample may be carry-over from other donors' samples. The DNA for the CDR3 is TGTGCCAGCAGCTCAAAGGGGGATGACTACAATGAGCAGTTCTTC. Amino acid sequence: CASSSKGDDYNEQFF.